This T cell receptor (beta chain) is drawn from a study of post-analysis software for immune sequencing data. On the study more broadly: There were relapsing-remitting, secondary progressive and progressive-relapsing multiple sclerosis among the disease courses included.

General study findings and limits: Higher frequency in patients than in controls was seen for about 5 TRBV segments, with TRBV5-6, TRBV5-1 and TRBV20-1 among them. F measure clustering grouped samples strongly by preparation batch. For normalized Chao1 diversity, multiple sclerosis patients scored significantly lower than controls did.

cDNA libraries of TCR beta carried unique molecular identifiers. From approximately 0.95 to 9.8 million T cells, 500,000 or so cDNA molecules were obtained. One entry per CDR3 protein results from TCRdb running MiXCR on the PCR reads. The repertoire holds under 650,000 distinct CDR3 sequences, with about 40% as singletons. A word on this clonotype: Its antigen is undetermined. The junction shows a germline mismatch at one end, possibly a read error.

The CDR3 is made up of 14 amino acids. Sequenced sample: blood. The origin of this receptor is a girl between 10 and 17 years old with multiple sclerosis. The V call is TRBV12-3 or TRBV12-4, the J call TRBJ2-3; D possibly corresponds to TRBD2 (6 bases). This CDR3 reads CTSSLAEGTDTQYF. CDR3 DNA: TGTACCAGCAGTTTAGCGGAGGGAACAGATACGCAGTATTTT.